One T cell receptor (beta chain) is described in this entry. These data originate in a study of blood T cell repertoires in COVID-19. Background on the study: The United States, Italy and Spain supplied acute and convalescent COVID-19 samples.

Per germline, CDR1 SGHNT and CDR2 YYREEE (reference sequence). The V gene end was trimmed by 0 bases and the J gene end by 0 bases; junction bases not matched to a gene: 5. The CDR3 contains 18 residues. Using immunoSEQ multiplex PCR, the repertoire was profiled, and TCRdb retains in-frame clones only, with some absent. The profile shows roughly 100,000 clones, about four fifths of them singletons. The sample comprised peripheral blood. The TCR originated in a human donor in a cohort sampled during active COVID-19. The chain uses TRBV5-4 and TRBJ2-3; 12 nucleotides match TRBD2. CDR3 sequence reads: CASSLVGLAGGSTDTQYF. In DNA form, the CDR3 reads TGTGCCAGCAGCTTGGTAGGGCTAGCGGGGGGGAGCACAGATACGCAGTATTTT. Using reference TRBV5-4 and TRBJ2-3 for the parts outside the CDR3, the full variable domain is ETGVTQSPTHLIKTRGQQVTLRCSSQSGHNTVSWYQQALGQGPQFIFQYYREEENGRGNFPPRFSGLQFPNYSSELNVNALELDDSALYLCASSLVGLAGGSTDTQYFGPGTRLTVL.